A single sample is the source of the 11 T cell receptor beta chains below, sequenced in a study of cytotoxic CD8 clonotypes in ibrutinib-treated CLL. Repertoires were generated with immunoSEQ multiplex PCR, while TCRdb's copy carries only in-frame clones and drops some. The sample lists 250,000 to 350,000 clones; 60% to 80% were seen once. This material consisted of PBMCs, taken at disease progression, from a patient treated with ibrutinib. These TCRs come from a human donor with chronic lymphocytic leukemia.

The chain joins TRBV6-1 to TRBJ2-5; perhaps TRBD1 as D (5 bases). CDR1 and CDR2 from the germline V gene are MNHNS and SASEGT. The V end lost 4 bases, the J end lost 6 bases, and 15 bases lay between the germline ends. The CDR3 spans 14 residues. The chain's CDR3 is CASSAGSWVKTQYF. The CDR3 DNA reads TGTGCCAGCAGTGCAGGGTCTTGGGTAAAGACCCAGTACTTC.

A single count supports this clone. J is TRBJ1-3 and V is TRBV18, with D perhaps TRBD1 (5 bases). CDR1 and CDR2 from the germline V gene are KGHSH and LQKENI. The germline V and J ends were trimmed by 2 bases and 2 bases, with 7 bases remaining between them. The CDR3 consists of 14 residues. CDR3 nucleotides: TGTGCCAGCTCACCAAAGGGGACTGGAAACACCATATATTTT. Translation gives CASSPKGTGNTIYF.

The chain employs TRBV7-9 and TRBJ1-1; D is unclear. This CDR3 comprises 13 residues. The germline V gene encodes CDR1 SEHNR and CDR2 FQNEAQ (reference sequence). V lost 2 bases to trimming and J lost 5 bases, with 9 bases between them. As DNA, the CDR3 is TGTGCCAGCAGCTTACATGGTAATACTGAAGCTTTCTTT. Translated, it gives CASSLHGNTEAFF.

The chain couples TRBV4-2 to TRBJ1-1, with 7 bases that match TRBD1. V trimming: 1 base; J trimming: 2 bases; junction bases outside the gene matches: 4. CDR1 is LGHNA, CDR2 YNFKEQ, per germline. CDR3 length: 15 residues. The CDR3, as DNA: TGTGCCAGCAGCCAAGTGACAGGGCCTAACACTGAAGCTTTCTTT. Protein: CASSQVTGPNTEAFF.

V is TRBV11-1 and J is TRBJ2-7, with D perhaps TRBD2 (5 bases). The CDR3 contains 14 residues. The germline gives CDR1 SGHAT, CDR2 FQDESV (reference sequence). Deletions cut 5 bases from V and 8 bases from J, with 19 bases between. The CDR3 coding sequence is TGTGCCAGCAGCCCCCTCGCGGGTTCCCCCCAGCAGTACTTC. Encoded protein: CASSPLAGSPQQYF.

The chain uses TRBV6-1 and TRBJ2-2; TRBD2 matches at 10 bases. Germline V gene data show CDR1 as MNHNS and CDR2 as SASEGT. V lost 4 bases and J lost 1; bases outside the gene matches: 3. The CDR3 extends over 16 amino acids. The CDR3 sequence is CASSAIAGGNTGELFF. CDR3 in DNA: TGTGCCAGCAGTGCGATAGCGGGGGGGAACACCGGGGAGCTGTTTTTT.

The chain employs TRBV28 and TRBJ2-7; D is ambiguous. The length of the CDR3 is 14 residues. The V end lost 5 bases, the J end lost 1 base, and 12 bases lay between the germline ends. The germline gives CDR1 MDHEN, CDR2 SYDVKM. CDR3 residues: CASSPNDASYEQYF. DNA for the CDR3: TGTGCCAGCAGTCCCAACGACGCTTCCTACGAGCAGTACTTC.

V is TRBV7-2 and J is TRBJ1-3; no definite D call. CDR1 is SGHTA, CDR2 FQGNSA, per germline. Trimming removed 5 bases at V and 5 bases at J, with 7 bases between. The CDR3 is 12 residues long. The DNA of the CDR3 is TGTGCCAGCAGCACGAACAGAAACACCATATATTTT. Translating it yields CASSTNRNTIYF.

Here the CDR3 DNA reads TGCGCCAGCAGCTTGGGAGTACTTCAAGAGACCCAGTACTTC. It encodes CASSLGVLQETQYF. The genes are TRBV5-1 and TRBJ2-5; D not resolved. CDR3 length equals 14 residues. Germline CDR1 reads SGHRS; CDR2 reads YFSETQ. V lost 0 bases and J lost 2, with 8 bases in between. The full variable domain, its missing parts supplied by reference TRBV5-1 and TRBJ2-5, is KAGVTQTPRYLIKTRGQQVTLSCSPISGHRSVSWYQQTPGQGLQFLFEYFSETQRNKGNFPGRFSGRQFSNSRSEMNVSTLELGDSALYLCASSLGVLQETQYFGPGTRLLVL.

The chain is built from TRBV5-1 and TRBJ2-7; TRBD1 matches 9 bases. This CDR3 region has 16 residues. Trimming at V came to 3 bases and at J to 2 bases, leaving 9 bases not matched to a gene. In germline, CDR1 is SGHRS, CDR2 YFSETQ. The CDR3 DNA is TGCGCCAGCAGCTACCACAGGGGGCGCGGGGCCTACGAGCAGTACTTC. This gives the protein CASSYHRGRGAYEQYF.

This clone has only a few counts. The CDR3 protein is CASRRLAGASGGELFF. In nucleotides, the CDR3 is TGTGCCAGCAGGAGACTAGCGGGAGCGTCTGGCGGGGAGCTGTTTTTT. V gene TRBV6-6 combines with J gene TRBJ2-2; 12 nucleotides agree with TRBD2. CDR1 and CDR2 from the germline V gene are MNHNY and SVGAGI (reference sequence). CDR3 size: 16 residues. The V and J ends lost 6 bases and 7 bases, in that order; junction bases with no gene match: 9.